One and the same sample provided the 27 T cell receptor beta chains below, sequenced in a study of T cells after yellow fever vaccination. TCRdb re-called the 5' RACE reads with MiXCR, one entry per CDR3 protein. The data contain 500,000 to 650,000 distinct CDR3 sequences, about 17% of them seen just once; the ten biggest clones take up 15% to 20%. The source was PBMCs, collected 5 days after the first yellow fever vaccination. The source of these receptors is a man between 18 and 29 years old who received the YFV17D yellow fever vaccine.

The chain is built from TRBV11-2 and TRBJ1-2; 8 bases align to TRBD1. The germline V gene has CDR1 SGHAT and CDR2 FQNNGV. This CDR3 spans 14 amino acids. The V segment lost 5 bases and the J segment 2 bases; nucleotides outside the gene matches: 4. This chain's CDR3 is CASSHRTGNYGYTF. Here the CDR3 DNA reads TGTGCCAGCAGCCATCGGACAGGGAACTATGGCTACACCTTC.

This clonotype was observed at least ten times. This sequence joins TRBV7-6 and TRBJ2-5; D tentatively fits TRBD1 or TRBD2 (5 bases each). CDR3 length: 13 residues. Looked up from germline, CDR1 is SGHVS and CDR2 is FNYEAQ. V was trimmed by 3 bases and J by 5 bases, leaving 10 bases between them. The CDR3 spells CASSLAGTETQYF. For the CDR3, the DNA is TGTGCCAGCAGCTTGGCAGGGACCGAGACCCAGTACTTC.

This clonotype was seen repeatedly, ten times or more. DNA of the CDR3: TGTGCCAGCAGCCCCAGGGACAGAAACTATGGCTACACCTTC. It specifies CASSPRDRNYGYTF. The genes are TRBV5-6 and TRBJ1-2, with 7 bases lining up with TRBD1. V shed 4 bases, J shed 2 bases, and the junction held 5 bases outside the gene matches. The CDR3 sequence is 14 residues long. Per the germline V gene, CDR1 is SGHDT and CDR2 is YYEEEE.

CDR3 in DNA: TGCGCCAGCAGCTCTTTCGGGGGCAGTGACACCGGGGAGCTGTTTTTT. Translation gives CASSSFGGSDTGELFF. This chain links TRBV5-1 with TRBJ2-2; D could derive from TRBD1 or TRBD2 (6 bases each). The V gene's germline CDR1 is SGHRS and CDR2 YFSETQ. Trimming pared 3 bases from V and 3 bases from J, leaving 15 bases between. The CDR3 consists of 16 residues.

In its sample, this clonotype was seen a few times. V gene TRBV4-1 combines with J gene TRBJ2-1, with 8 bases that match TRBD1. In germline, CDR1 is MGHRA, CDR2 YSYEKL. This CDR3 is 16 amino acids long. V lost 5 bases to trimming and J lost 0 bases; unmatched junction nucleotides: 6. CDR3 DNA: TGCGCCAGCAGCTACAGACAGGGGAGCTCCTACAATGAGCAGTTCTTC. Protein sequence: CASSYRQGSSYNEQFF.

The chain links TRBV5-1 to TRBJ1-4, with D unclear. The CDR3 has 16 amino acids. The germline V and J ends were trimmed by 0 bases and 2 bases, with 11 bases remaining between them. The germline gives CDR1 SGHRS, CDR2 YFSETQ. DNA for the CDR3: TGCGCCAGCAGCTTGGGATCCCTTGCGACTAATGAAAAACTGTTTTTT. Translating gives CASSLGSLATNEKLFF.

This clonotype was recorded at least ten times. The V call is TRBV24-1, the J call TRBJ2-3; 8 bases agree with TRBD1. There are 16 residues in the CDR3. CDR1 is KGHDR, CDR2 SFDVKD, per germline. The junction had 4 bases not matched to a gene; V was cut back by 3 bases and J by 0 bases. The DNA of the CDR3 is TGTGCCACCAGTGATCAGCGGACAGGGAGCACAGATACGCAGTATTTT. Residues: CATSDQRTGSTDTQYF.

This clonotype was found many times. The rearrangement joins TRBV11-2 to TRBJ2-1; 16 bases fit TRBD2. Trimming cost V 4 bases and J 4 bases; bases outside gene matches: 10. Germline V gene sequence: CDR1 SGHAT, CDR2 FQNNGV. There are 19 residues in the CDR3. Here the CDR3 reads CASSSAVGLAGGGYNEQFF. In nucleotides, the CDR3 is TGTGCCAGCAGCTCCGCCGTGGGACTAGCGGGGGGGGGTTACAATGAGCAGTTCTTC.

The gene calls are TRBV5-4 and TRBJ2-3; 8 positions agree with TRBD2. This CDR3 contains 16 residues. Germline lookup yields CDR1 SGHNT and CDR2 YYREEE (reference sequence). J gave up 9 bases and V 4 bases, and 16 bases lay outside the gene matches. The CDR3 here is CASSGYSGEFRYTQYF. CDR3 sequence (DNA): TGTGCCAGCAGCGGATATAGCGGGGAGTTTCGGTACACGCAGTATTTT.

A few counts support this clonotype. The J gene is TRBJ2-7, the V gene TRBV4-2; perhaps TRBD2 as D (7 bases). The V end was cut by 5 bases, the J end by 3 bases, with 17 bases between. In germline, CDR1 is LGHNA, CDR2 YNFKEQ. The CDR3 has 15 residues. CDR3 region: CASSALSGGHYEQYF. The CDR3, as DNA: TGTGCCAGCAGCGCTCTCTCGGGGGGACACTACGAGCAGTACTTC.

This clonotype was seen only a few times. The rearrangement joins TRBV7-2 to TRBJ2-3; 7 bases fit TRBD1. The CDR3 consists of 16 residues. J gave up 2 bases and V 5 bases, and 10 bases lay outside the gene matches. Germline V gene lookup returns CDR1 SGHTA and CDR2 FQGNSA. The CDR3 loop is CASSPGGTAPTDTQYF. The CDR3 DNA reads as TGTGCCAGCAGCCCGGGTGGGACAGCACCCACAGATACGCAGTATTTT.

The chain employs TRBV11-2 and TRBJ1-1; weak D call: TRBD1 (5 bases). The CDR3 covers 14 residues. V gave up 0 bases and J gave up 5 bases, with 10 bases separating them. CDR1 is SGHAT, CDR2 FQNNGV, per germline. This chain's CDR3 is CASSLEQVGTEAFF. In DNA, the CDR3 is TGTGCCAGCAGCTTAGAACAGGTGGGAACTGAAGCTTTCTTT. The variable domain in full, with the rest retrieved from reference TRBV11-2 and TRBJ1-1, is EAGVAQSPRYKIIEKRQSVAFWCNPISGHATLYWYQQILGQGPKLLIQFQNNGVVDDSQLPKDRFSAERLKGVDSTLKIQPAKLEDSAVYLCASSLEQVGTEAFFGQGTRLTVV.

This clonotype was seen a few times. This chain joins TRBV7-9 and TRBJ2-3, with TRBD2 matching 11 bases. The germline V gene has CDR1 SEHNR and CDR2 FQNEAQ (reference sequence). V lost 6 bases, J lost 6 bases, and 11 bases stayed unmatched. The length of the CDR3 is 16 residues. CDR3: CASSDTSGGPGDTQYF. CDR3 nucleotide sequence: TGTGCCAGCAGTGATACTAGCGGGGGACCCGGGGATACGCAGTATTTT.

There are many counts of this clonotype. The gene calls are TRBV6-1 and TRBJ2-5; 11 bases fit TRBD2. J was trimmed by 4 bases and V by 2 bases; bases with no gene match: 3. CDR3 size: 15 residues. Germline V gene lookup returns CDR1 MNHNS and CDR2 SASEGT. The CDR3 DNA is TGTGCCAGCAGTGAATTAGCGGGGGGGCCAGAGACCCAGTACTTC. It encodes CASSELAGGPETQYF.

The chain is built from TRBV7-9 and TRBJ1-6; D unclear. V lost 1 base and J lost 0, with 7 bases in between. Germline-derived CDR1 and CDR2 are SEHNR and FQNEAQ (reference sequence). The CDR3 contains 16 residues. The CDR3 region is CASSLEESSYNSPLHF. The CDR3 DNA reads as TGTGCCAGCAGCTTAGAGGAGAGCTCCTATAATTCACCCCTCCACTTT.

The V and J genes are TRBV20-1 and TRBJ1-4; 7 positions agree with TRBD1. Losses at the gene ends were 4 bases for V and 4 bases for J; bases not matched to a gene: 3. CDR1 is DFQATT, CDR2 SNEGSKA, per germline (reference sequence). The CDR3 runs 13 residues. The DNA for the CDR3 is TGCAGTGCTAAGGACAGGAGTAATGAAAAACTGTTTTTT. Residues: CSAKDRSNEKLFF.

The chain couples TRBV4-1 to TRBJ2-2; D gene ambiguous. Per the germline V gene, CDR1 is MGHRA and CDR2 is YSYEKL. V dropped 5 bases and J dropped 6 bases, with 16 bases sitting between them. The CDR3 covers 15 residues. DNA of the CDR3: TGCGCCAGCAGCTCGCGGCCAGGATCCCCCGGGGAGCTGTTTTTT. Encoded protein: CASSSRPGSPGELFF.

J is TRBJ2-3 and V is TRBV7-6; the match to TRBD2 covers 12 bases. J gave up 4 bases and V 2 bases, and 10 bases lay outside the gene matches. The CDR3 has 18 amino acids. Per the germline V gene, CDR1 is SGHVS and CDR2 is FNYEAQ. As DNA, the CDR3 is TGTGCCAGCAGCTTAATGACTAGCGGGGGAGAGAGGGCAGATACGCAGTATTTT. Protein: CASSLMTSGGERADTQYF. The full variable domain, in which reference TRBV7-6 and TRBJ2-3 provide the parts outside the CDR3, is GAGVSQSPRYKVTKRGQDVALRCDPISGHVSLYWYRQALGQGPEFLTYFNYEAQQDKSGLPNDRFSAERPEGSISTLTIQRTEQRDSAMYRCASSLMTSGGERADTQYFGPGTRLTVL.

Only a few counts were recorded for this clonotype. The chain recombines TRBV6-5 with TRBJ1-6; 8 positions match TRBD1. The germline CDR1 and CDR2 sequences are MNHEY and SVGAGI. CDR3 length equals 16 residues. J was trimmed by 7 bases and V by 0 bases; bases with no gene match: 5. CDR3 in amino acids: CASSYSSRGQNSPLHF. The CDR3, as DNA: TGTGCCAGCAGTTACTCGAGCAGGGGGCAGAATTCACCCCTCCACTTT.

This clonotype showed up just a few times. This rearrangement joins TRBV29-1 to TRBJ2-5; 9 bases are a match to TRBD2. Germline-derived CDR1 and CDR2 are SQVTM and ANQGSEA. Trimming took 2 bases from V and 5 from J; bases not matched to a gene: 6. The length of the CDR3 is 14 residues. CDR3 coding DNA: TGCAGCGTTGAACTAGCGGGGTTGGGGGAGACCCAGTACTTC. Its protein is CSVELAGLGETQYF.

The genes are TRBV5-1 and TRBJ2-3; D not certain. Germline V gene sequence: CDR1 SGHRS, CDR2 YFSETQ. Trimming shortened V by 7 bases and J by 1 base, and 16 bases separated the two germline ends. The CDR3 is 15 residues long. DNA for the CDR3: TGCGCCAGCGTTGTAGGAGACCTACGCACAGATACGCAGTATTTT. Its protein product is CASVVGDLRTDTQYF.

This clonotype has only a few counts. The gene calls are TRBV21-1 and TRBJ1-1; the table's D call, TRBD1, has no DNA check behind it. TRBV21-1 is tagged as a pseudogene. This CDR3 has 18 amino acids. The CDR3 DNA follows: TGTGCCAGCAGCAAAGTAGGGGGCGTCCCCGCGCGAAACACTGAAGCTTTCTTT. Protein: CASSKVGGVPARNTEAFF.

This clonotype was seen only a few times. The chain recombines TRBV5-1 with TRBJ2-7; D unresolved. Trimming removed 0 bases at V and 7 bases at J, with 11 bases between. Germline V gives CDR1 SGHRS, CDR2 YFSETQ. The CDR3 totals 13 residues. For the CDR3, the DNA is TGCGCCAGCAGCTTGGAGGCCCCCGTGGAGCAGTACTTC. Translation gives CASSLEAPVEQYF.

This clonotype was observed a few times. This chain joins TRBV20-1 and TRBJ2-2, with no clear D. Looked up from germline, CDR1 is DFQATT and CDR2 is SNEGSKA (reference sequence). The CDR3 loop spans 13 amino acids. Deletions cut 6 bases from V and 0 bases from J, with 8 bases between. CDR3 loop: CSARISNTGELFF. As DNA, the CDR3 is TGCAGTGCAAGGATCTCGAACACCGGGGAGCTGTTTTTT.

The chain is built from TRBV2 and TRBJ1-2; perhaps TRBD1 as D (5 bases). V was cut by 6 bases and J by 4 bases, with 12 bases left in between. Per the germline V gene, CDR1 is SNHLY and CDR2 is FYNNEI. The CDR3 totals 13 residues. The CDR3 loop reads CASSHDSIYGYTF. The CDR3 DNA reads as TGTGCCAGCAGCCACGACAGTATCTATGGCTACACCTTC.

The chain joins TRBV2 to TRBJ2-3; maybe TRBD2 (5 bases). Trimming stripped 7 bases from V and 5 bases from J, with 13 bases between. The CDR3 has 13 amino acids. CDR1 and CDR2 from the germline V gene are SNHLY and FYNNEI. The CDR3 DNA is TGTGCCAGCATGACGGGGTGGGAAGATACGCAGTATTTT. The encoded protein is CASMTGWEDTQYF.

The chain employs TRBV7-2 and TRBJ2-7, with 11 nucleotides matching TRBD2. The CDR3 has 16 amino acids. Germline values: CDR1 SGHTA, CDR2 FQGNSA. The V gene end was trimmed by 2 bases and the J gene end by 2 bases; junction bases not matched to a gene: 5. In DNA, the CDR3 is TGTGCCAGCAGCTTATTAGCGGGGGGGTTTCCCTACGAGCAGTACTTC. Residues: CASSLLAGGFPYEQYF.